This passage covers 7 T cell receptor beta chains from one sample sequenced in a study of blood T cell repertoires in COVID-19. The method was immunoSEQ multiplex PCR; TCRdb's version includes in-frame clones alone and lacks a portion of them. In the table there are some 74,000 clones, 80% to 90% of which are singletons. Material for sequencing was peripheral blood. These receptors were taken from an elderly woman with active or convalescent COVID-19.

CDR3 region: CASSQATGQGPNSYGYTF. CDR3 DNA: TGCGCCAGCAGCCAAGCCACGGGGCAGGGGCCGAACTCCTATGGCTACACCTTC. The rearrangement links TRBV4-3 to TRBJ1-2, with TRBD1 as a possible D gene (6 bases). CDR1 and CDR2 from the germline V gene are LGHNA and YSLEER. Deletions cut 1 base from V and 4 bases from J, with 22 bases between. There are 18 residues in the CDR3.

This clone was found once. This chain connects TRBV11-2 to TRBJ2-1; tentatively, D is TRBD1 (5 bases). V was shortened by 6 bases and J by 6 bases, with 15 bases between the two germline ends. Germline assignment: CDR1 SGHAT and CDR2 FQNNGV. The CDR3 length is 14 residues. The CDR3 DNA follows: TGTGCCAGCAGACACGCCCAGGGCGGCAATGAGCAGTTCTTC. This codes for CASRHAQGGNEQFF.

The chain links TRBV11-3 to TRBJ1-2; tentatively, D is TRBD1 (6 bases). This CDR3 is 14 amino acids long. Trimming removed 4 bases at V and 8 bases at J, with 17 bases between. Looked up from germline, CDR1 is SGHNT and CDR2 is YENEEA. Here the CDR3 reads CASSCFRGARGYTF. CDR3 coding DNA: TGTGCCAGCAGCTGCTTCAGGGGAGCTCGGGGCTACACCTTC.

The gene calls are TRBV5-5 and TRBJ2-2; 10 positions agree with TRBD1. This CDR3 contains 16 residues. CDR1 SGHKS and CDR2 YYEKEE come from the germline V gene (reference sequence). The trim removed 4 bases at V and 4 bases at J, leaving 7 bases unmatched. The CDR3 bases are TGTGCCAGCAGCAAATCCGGGACAGGGGTCACCGGGGAGCTGTTTTTT. The encoded protein is CASSKSGTGVTGELFF.

This chain joins TRBV6-5 and TRBJ1-1; maybe TRBD1 (5 bases). V lost 0 bases to trimming and J lost 1 base, with 12 bases between them. The V gene's germline CDR1 is MNHEY and CDR2 SVGAGI. The CDR3 totals 16 residues. The DNA of the CDR3 is TGTGCCAGCAGTTACTCGTCTGGACACCGGAACACTGAAGCTTTCTTT. This translates into CASSYSSGHRNTEAFF.

The V and J genes are TRBV6-1 and TRBJ1-3, with D perhaps matching TRBD1 (6 bases). V was shortened by 4 bases and J by 4 bases, with 20 bases between the two germline ends. Germline V lookup: CDR1 MNHNS, CDR2 SASEGT. The CDR3 sequence is 17 residues long. CDR3 nucleotide sequence: TGTGCCAGCAGTGCCACGGCCAGGGACAAACTAGGAAACACCATATATTTT. This sequence encodes CASSATARDKLGNTIYF.

V gene TRBV27 combines with J gene TRBJ2-7; 8 bases fit TRBD1. Germline V gene lookup returns CDR1 MNHEY and CDR2 SMNVEV (reference sequence). CDR3 size: 18 residues. V lost 6 bases and J lost 0; bases outside the gene matches: 16. The CDR3 region has the DNA TGTGCCAGCAGCAGAGTTTATCCCCGACAGGGGAGCTCCTACGAGCAGTACTTC. Translating gives CASSRVYPRQGSSYEQYF.